What follows are 29 T cell receptor beta chains derived from one specimen sequenced in a study of shared clonotypes between healthy human individuals. CD45RO-negative, CCR7-positively selected cells formed the naive CD8 fraction, excluding terminally differentiated effector memory CD45RA+ cells. The method was immunoSEQ multiplex PCR; TCRdb's version includes in-frame clones alone and lacks a portion of them. The data show about 2,100,000 clones, 90% to 95% seen once. The source material was naive CD8+ T cells from PBMCs. Receptors were obtained from a man between 18 and 35 years old in good health. Some clones in this sample may be carry-over from other donors' samples.

V is TRBV2 and J is TRBJ2-7; 12 bases are shared with TRBD1. CDR3 size: 15 residues. Germline V gives CDR1 SNHLY, CDR2 FYNNEI. The CDR3 loop is CASSENIRDRGPPFV. CDR3 sequence (DNA): TGTGCCAGCAGTGAGAATATCCGGGACAGGGGGCCTCCGTTCGTC.

This chain joins TRBV29-1 and TRBJ2-3; D is unresolved. In germline, CDR1 is SQVTM, CDR2 ANQGSEA. CDR3 length equals 17 residues. V was shortened by 0 bases and J by 0 bases, with 16 bases between the two germline ends. CDR3 region: CSVEDLESDTSTDTQYF. For the CDR3, the DNA is TGCAGCGTTGAAGATCTGGAGTCAGATACTAGCACAGATACGCAGTATTTT.

The chain links TRBV7-9 to TRBJ2-1, with D tentatively TRBD1 (5 bases). Looked up from germline, CDR1 is SEHNR and CDR2 is FQNEAQ (reference sequence). The CDR3 loop spans 12 amino acids. V was pared by 3 bases and J by 8 bases, with 8 bases between. For the CDR3, the DNA is TGTGCCAGCAGCTTTAGGGGCTATGAGCAGTTCTTC. Translated: CASSFRGYEQFF. The variable domain in full, with the rest retrieved from reference TRBV7-9 and TRBJ2-1, is DTGVSQNPRHKITKRGQNVTFRCDPISEHNRLYWYRQTLGQGPEFLTYFQNEAQLEKSRLLSDRFSAERPKGSFSTLEIQRTEQGDSAMYLCASSFRGYEQFFGPGTRLTVL.

The chain recombines TRBV14 with TRBJ2-5; D tentatively reads TRBD1 or TRBD2 (6 bases each). The CDR3 is 17 amino acids. Trimming left V 4 bases short and J 3 bases short, with 21 bases between. CDR1 is SGHDN and CDR2 is FVKESK in the germline V gene. CDR3 DNA sequence: TGTGCCAGCAGCCCAGGGACACGGAGGGTTTTGGAAGAGACCCAGTACTTC. It specifies CASSPGTRRVLEETQYF.

This chain links TRBV27 with TRBJ1-5; D gene uncertain. V gave up 10 bases and J gave up 0 bases, with 7 bases separating them. Germline CDR1 is MNHEY and CDR2 is SMNVEV (reference sequence). This CDR3 comprises 12 residues. The CDR3 DNA reads TGTGCCACCGGTTATAGCAATCAGCCCCAGCATTTT. It is translated as CATGYSNQPQHF.

To note about this clone: The sample contains more than one DNA sequence encoding this CDR3. The V and J genes are TRBV19 and TRBJ1-2, with unresolved D. The length of the CDR3 is 13 residues. Germline assignment: CDR1 LNHDA and CDR2 SQIVND (reference sequence). Between the trimmed V and J ends, which lost 5 bases and 2 bases, there was a span of 9 bases. CDR3 residues: CASSVTGNYGYTF. CDR3 coding DNA: TGTGCCAGTAGTGTAACGGGGAACTATGGCTACACCTTC.

The chain combines TRBV27 with TRBJ2-1; D unresolved. Trimming removed 0 bases at V and 0 bases at J, with 6 bases between. This CDR3 spans 15 amino acids. CDR1 and CDR2 (germline): MNHEY, SMNVEV (reference sequence). CDR3 DNA sequence: TGTGCCAGCAGTTTATCACCGTTCTCCTACAATGAGCAGTTCTTC. This encodes CASSLSPFSYNEQFF.

The genes are TRBV5-1 and TRBJ2-7; 8 bases fit TRBD2. The CDR3 is 14 residues long. CDR1 and CDR2 from the germline V gene are SGHRS and YFSETQ. V lost 3 bases and J lost 7; bases outside the gene matches: 9. CDR3 sequence (DNA): TGCGCCAGCAGCTACGAGGGTAGCGGGACTGAGCAGTACTTC. It codes for CASSYEGSGTEQYF.

V is TRBV7-9 and J is TRBJ2-7; 7 bases fit TRBD1. The length of the CDR3 is 16 residues. CDR1 SEHNR and CDR2 FQNEAQ come from the germline V gene (reference sequence). The J segment lost 5 bases and the V segment lost 0 bases, leaving 10 bases of the junction unmatched. Here the CDR3 DNA reads TGTGCCAGCAGCTTAGCCCGCCGGGACAGCCGCGACGAGCAGTACTTC. Translation gives CASSLARRDSRDEQYF.

The rearrangement joins TRBV30 to TRBJ1-2; D unresolved. Per germline, CDR1 GTSNPN and CDR2 SVGIG (reference sequence). CDR3 size: 13 residues. V gave up 3 bases and J gave up 4 bases, with 12 bases separating them. CDR3 nucleotide sequence: TGTGCCTGGAGGTCCGGCGGGCCCTATGGCTACACCTTC. Amino acid sequence: CAWRSGGPYGYTF.

The table lists this clone with a count of one. This chain links TRBV27 with TRBJ2-2, with D maybe TRBD1 (6 bases). The CDR3 runs 16 residues. With 6 bases removed from V and 4 bases from J, the gap between germline ends came to 18 bases. Per germline, CDR1 MNHEY and CDR2 SMNVEV (reference sequence). The chain's CDR3 is CASSHNTGFPTGELFF. CDR3 sequence (DNA): TGTGCCAGCAGCCATAACACAGGGTTTCCCACCGGGGAGCTGTTTTTT.

This clone was seen only once. The chain carries TRBV2 and TRBJ1-4, with TRBD1 matching over 7 bases. CDR3 size: 15 residues. CDR1 is SNHLY, CDR2 FYNNEI, per germline. V was pared by 9 bases and J by 0 bases, with 7 bases of the junction left unmatched. CDR3 sequence: CARGTESATNEKLFF. The CDR3 DNA sequence: TGTGCCAGAGGGACAGAATCCGCAACTAATGAAAAACTGTTTTTT. Full variable domain (missing parts from reference TRBV2 and TRBJ1-4): EPEVTQTPSHQVTQMGQEVILRCVPISNHLYFYWYRQILGQKVEFLVSFYNNEISEKSEIFDDQFSVERPDGSNFTLKIRSTKLEDSAMYFCARGTESATNEKLFFGSGTQLSVL.

The V and J genes are TRBV7-9 and TRBJ2-1; D not resolved. Deletions cut 2 bases from V and 0 bases from J, with 8 bases between. This CDR3 is built from 15 residues. Germline-derived CDR1 and CDR2 are SEHNR and FQNEAQ (reference sequence). The CDR3 spells CASSLLQSSYNEQFF. In DNA form, the CDR3 reads TGTGCCAGCAGCTTATTACAGAGCTCCTACAATGAGCAGTTCTTC. Supplemented by reference TRBV7-9 and TRBJ2-1, the full variable domain reads DTGVSQNPRHKITKRGQNVTFRCDPISEHNRLYWYRQTLGQGPEFLTYFQNEAQLEKSRLLSDRFSAERPKGSFSTLEIQRTEQGDSAMYLCASSLLQSSYNEQFFGPGTRLTVL.

The V gene is TRBV27, the J gene TRBJ2-7; TRBD1 might be the D (6 bases). V was trimmed by 7 bases and J by 2 bases, leaving 21 bases between them. The CDR3 has 16 amino acids. Per the germline V gene, CDR1 is MNHEY and CDR2 is SMNVEV (reference sequence). The CDR3 nucleotides read TGTGCCAGCAAAAAGACGTTAAATGGACAGACCTACGAGCAGTACTTC. It is translated as CASKKTLNGQTYEQYF.

J is TRBJ2-7 and V is TRBV27; 7 bases are a match to TRBD2. The V segment lost 5 bases and the J segment 3 bases; nucleotides outside the gene matches: 10. CDR1 is MNHEY and CDR2 is SMNVEV in the germline V gene (reference sequence). The CDR3 length is 15 residues. The CDR3 sequence: CASSPLAEGFYEQYF. The CDR3 coding sequence is TGTGCCAGCAGTCCCCTAGCGGAGGGCTTCTACGAGCAGTACTTC.

V is TRBV6-1 and J is TRBJ2-7, with 8 bases lining up with TRBD2. This CDR3 spans 15 amino acids. The germline V gene has CDR1 MNHNS and CDR2 SASEGT. Germline trimming cut 6 bases from V and 5 bases from J; bases unmatched to any gene: 12. The DNA for the CDR3 is TGTGCCAGCAGCGACCGGACTAGCCCCTTCGACGAGCAGTACTTC. Protein product: CASSDRTSPFDEQYF.

The chain couples TRBV15 to TRBJ2-7; D possibly corresponds to TRBD2 (5 bases). Germline V gene data show CDR1 as LNHNV and CDR2 as YYDKDF (reference sequence). V was clipped by 3 bases and J by 6 bases, with 15 bases between them. This CDR3 is 14 amino acids long. The CDR3 DNA follows: TGTGCCACCAGCAGTAGACTGGAGGCCCGCGAGCAGTACTTC. It is translated as CATSSRLEAREQYF.

J is TRBJ2-7 and V is TRBV11-3; D not certain. In germline, CDR1 is SGHNT, CDR2 YENEEA. Trimming took 0 bases from V and 6 from J, leaving 9 bases between them. This CDR3 comprises 13 residues. The CDR3 sequence: CASSLDPAAEQYF. The DNA for the CDR3 is TGTGCCAGCAGCTTAGATCCGGCTGCCGAGCAGTACTTC.

The V call is TRBV9, the J call TRBJ2-1, with 9 bases lining up with TRBD2. The CDR3 has 16 residues. Germline V gene sequence: CDR1 SGDLS, CDR2 YYNGEE. Losses at the gene ends were 4 bases for V and 3 bases for J; bases not matched to a gene: 8. The CDR3 is CASSSRAGGLYNEQFF. The CDR3 nucleotides read TGTGCCAGCAGCTCCCGAGCGGGGGGTCTCTACAATGAGCAGTTCTTC.

The rearrangement joins TRBV7-9 to TRBJ2-7; possible D gene TRBD2, 6 bases. This CDR3 spans 13 amino acids. The V and J ends lost 4 bases and 3 bases respectively, with 10 bases between them. CDR1 is SEHNR and CDR2 is FQNEAQ in the germline V gene (reference sequence). Written as DNA, the CDR3 is TGTGCCAGCAGCTGGGGACTCTTCTACGAGCAGTACTTC. Its translation is CASSWGLFYEQYF. The full variable domain, completed using reference TRBV7-9 and TRBJ2-7, is DTGVSQNPRHKITKRGQNVTFRCDPISEHNRLYWYRQTLGQGPEFLTYFQNEAQLEKSRLLSDRFSAERPKGSFSTLEIQRTEQGDSAMYLCASSWGLFYEQYFGPGTRLTVT.

The gene calls are TRBV6-1 and TRBJ1-1, with TRBD1 matching over 7 bases. This CDR3 is 17 amino acids long. The germline CDR1 and CDR2 sequences are MNHNS and SASEGT. The junction had 10 bases not matched to a gene; V was cut back by 2 bases and J by 1 base. The chain's CDR3 is CASSEHSVGQRNTEAFF. The CDR3 DNA reads TGTGCCAGCAGTGAACATTCCGTGGGACAGAGGAACACTGAAGCTTTCTTT.

V is TRBV28 and J is TRBJ2-7; maybe TRBD1 (6 bases). V shed 2 bases and J shed 4 bases, with 12 bases lying between them. The CDR3 spans 14 residues. Germline V gene lookup returns CDR1 MDHEN and CDR2 SYDVKM. The CDR3, as DNA: TGTGCCAGCAGTTTAGTGCAGGGGATGTACGAGCAGTACTTC. Translated, it gives CASSLVQGMYEQYF.

To note about this clone: This CDR3 is also generated by other DNA sequences in the sample. This sequence joins TRBV19 and TRBJ2-7, with a weak D call TRBD1 (5 bases). V lost 5 bases and J 4 bases, leaving 6 bases between the germline ends. This CDR3 is 11 amino acids long. Germline V gene sequence: CDR1 LNHDA, CDR2 SQIVND (reference sequence). Here the CDR3 DNA reads TGTGCCAGTAGTGGGGCGTACGAGCAGTACTTC. Translating it yields CASSGAYEQYF.

The chain has TRBV11-2 and TRBJ2-1; D uncertain. Per germline, CDR1 SGHAT and CDR2 FQNNGV. This CDR3 spans 16 amino acids. V lost 4 bases and J 10 bases, leaving 23 bases between the germline ends. The CDR3 coding sequence is TGTGCCAGCAGCTCCTACGCCAGCCCCGACGGACGGGAGCAGTTCTTC. This sequence encodes CASSSYASPDGREQFF.

This clone has only one observation. CDR3 amino acids: CASGWGDTEAFF. In nucleotides, the CDR3 is TGTGCTAGTGGTTGGGGGGACACTGAAGCTTTCTTT. The V call is TRBV12-5, the J call TRBJ1-1; D is perhaps TRBD1 (5 bases). CDR1 LGHNT and CDR2 FRNRAP come from the germline V gene. V lost 4 bases, J lost 3 bases, and 6 bases lay in between. This CDR3 is 12 amino acids long.

The chain is built from TRBV11-2 and TRBJ2-7; D might be TRBD1 (6 bases). V lost 3 bases and J 0 bases, leaving 15 bases between the germline ends. The CDR3 runs to 16 residues. Looked up from germline, CDR1 is SGHAT and CDR2 is FQNNGV. CDR3 in DNA: TGTGCCAGCAGCTTTAACATAGGACAGTCCTCCTACGAGCAGTACTTC. Protein: CASSFNIGQSSYEQYF.

Comment on this clone: Other DNA variants within this sample encode the same CDR3. The J gene is TRBJ2-1, the V gene TRBV30, with no clear D. Germline loops: CDR1 GTSNPN, CDR2 SVGIG (reference sequence). The CDR3 has 13 residues. The V end was cut by 4 bases, the J end by 0 bases, with 7 bases between. The CDR3 protein is CAWTASSYNEQFF. CDR3 bases: TGTGCCTGGACAGCTAGCTCCTACAATGAGCAGTTCTTC.

The rearrangement joins TRBV15 to TRBJ2-2; D is perhaps TRBD1 or TRBD2 (5 bases each). CDR1 and CDR2 from the germline V gene are LNHNV and YYDKDF (reference sequence). V dropped 0 bases and J dropped 7 bases, with 21 bases sitting between them. The CDR3 runs to 18 residues. The CDR3 here is CATSREFAGSTSDGELFF. CDR3 DNA sequence: TGTGCCACCAGCAGAGAATTCGCAGGGAGTACCAGCGACGGGGAGCTGTTTTTT.

The chain has TRBV4-2 and TRBJ1-2; no clear D gene. Trimming shortened V by 0 bases and J by 3 bases, and 11 bases separated the two germline ends. Germline V gene data show CDR1 as LGHNA and CDR2 as YNFKEQ. The CDR3 contains 15 residues. This CDR3 reads CASSQDLDRYYGYTF. The CDR3 DNA reads as TGTGCCAGCAGCCAAGATCTGGACCGTTACTATGGCTACACCTTC.